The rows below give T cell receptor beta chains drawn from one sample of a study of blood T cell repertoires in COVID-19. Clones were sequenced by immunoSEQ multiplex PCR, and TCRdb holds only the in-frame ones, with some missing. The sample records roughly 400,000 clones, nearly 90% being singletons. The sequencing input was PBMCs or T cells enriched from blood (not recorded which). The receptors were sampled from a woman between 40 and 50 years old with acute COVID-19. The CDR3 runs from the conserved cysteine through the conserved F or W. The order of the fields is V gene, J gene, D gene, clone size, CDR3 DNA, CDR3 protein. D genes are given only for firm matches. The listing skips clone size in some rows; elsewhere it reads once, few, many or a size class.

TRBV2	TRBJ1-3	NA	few	TGTGCCAGCAGTGCCCAGGGTCGAAACACCATATATTTT	CASSAQGRNTIYF
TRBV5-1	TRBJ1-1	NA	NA	TGCGCCAGCAGCCTCAGGGGAGAGACTGAAGCTTTCTTT	CASSLRGETEAFF
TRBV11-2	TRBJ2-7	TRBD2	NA	TGTGCCAGCAGCTTAGTTGCTTTAAGAACTAGCGGAACACCCTACGAGCAGTACTTC	CASSLVALRTSGTPYEQYF
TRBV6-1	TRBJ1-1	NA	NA	TGTGCCAGCAGTGAATCCGGGGGGCGAGGGACTGAAGCTTTCTTT	CASSESGGRGTEAFF
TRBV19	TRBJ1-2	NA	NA	TGTGCCAGTAGGGATCGCGGGACTTACTATTACTACACCTTC	CASRDRGTYYYYTF
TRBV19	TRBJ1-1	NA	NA	TGTGCCAGTAGGGAGGCGGTTGAAGCTTTCTTT	CASREAVEAFF
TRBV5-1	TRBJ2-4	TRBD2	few	TGCGCCAGCAGCTTGTCAGTTGGACTAGCGGGAGGGGACATTCAGTACTTC	CASSLSVGLAGGDIQYF
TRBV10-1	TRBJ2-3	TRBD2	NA	TGCGCCAGCAGGACTAGCGGGGGGTTAATCCACTCGTTCACAGATACGCAGTATTTT	CASRTSGGLIHSFTDTQYF
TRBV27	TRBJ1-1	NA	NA	TGTGCCAGCAGTTTATCGGCAGGGGCGAACACTGAAGCTTTCTTT	CASSLSAGANTEAFF
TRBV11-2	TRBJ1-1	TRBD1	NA	TGTGCCAGCAGCGCCTACAGGGGGAGTGAAGCTTTCTTT	CASSAYRGSEAFF
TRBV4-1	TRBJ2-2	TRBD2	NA	TGCGCCAGCAGCCCGGCGGGGGGGACCGGGGAGCTGTTTTTT	CASSPAGGTGELFF
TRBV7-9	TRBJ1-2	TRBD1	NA	TGTGCCAGCAGCTTAACAATGACAGGGAGTAACTATGGCTACACCTTC	CASSLTMTGSNYGYTF
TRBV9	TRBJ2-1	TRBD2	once	TGTGCCAGCAGCGTGAGCGGGGGGCAAATCAATGAGCAGTTCTTC	CASSVSGGQINEQFF
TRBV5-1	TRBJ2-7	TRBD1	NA	TGCGCCAGCAGCGACAGGGGGACCGACGAGCAGTACTTC	CASSDRGTDEQYF
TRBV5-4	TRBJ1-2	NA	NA	TGTGCCAGCAGCCCCGGAGGCACCCAAGCTAACTATGGCTACACCTTC	CASSPGGTQANYGYTF
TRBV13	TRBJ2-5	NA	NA	TGTGCCAGCAGCCGGGACCAAGAGACCCAGTACTTC	CASSRDQETQYF
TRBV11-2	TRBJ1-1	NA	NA	TGTGCCAGCAGCTTAGTTCTGGACAGTCGGACTGAAGCTTTCTTT	CASSLVLDSRTEAFF
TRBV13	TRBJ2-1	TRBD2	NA	TGTGCCAGCAGCTTAGGTCGGGGGGGCCCCTCCTACAATGAGCAGTTCTTC	CASSLGRGGPSYNEQFF
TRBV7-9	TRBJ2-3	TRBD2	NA	TGTGCCAGCAGCTTAAGGTCGGCGGGGGGGAGCACAGATACGCAGTATTTT	CASSLRSAGGSTDTQYF
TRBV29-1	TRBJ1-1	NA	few	TGCAGCGCCGCCCTGACAGGTGGGAACACTGAAGCTTTCTTT	CSAALTGGNTEAFF
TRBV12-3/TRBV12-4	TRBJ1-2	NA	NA	TGTGCCAGCAGTTTTTGGCAGTCCTATGGCTACACCTTC	CASSFWQSYGYTF
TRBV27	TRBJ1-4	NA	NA	TGTGCCAGCAGTGGGGACACTCGAGGTGAAAAACTGTTTTTT	CASSGDTRGEKLFF
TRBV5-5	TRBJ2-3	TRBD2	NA	TGTGCCAGCAGCTTGGACGCGTTGGCGGGGGGGCGAACAGATACGCAGTATTTT	CASSLDALAGGRTDTQYF
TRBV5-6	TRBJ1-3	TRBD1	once	TGTGCCAGCAGTTCACTGAGGGGGCTCGCTGGAAACACCATATATTTT	CASSSLRGLAGNTIYF
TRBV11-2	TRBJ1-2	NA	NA	TGTGCCAGCAGGACAGCCTATGCAACCTATGGCTACACCTTC	CASRTAYATYGYTF
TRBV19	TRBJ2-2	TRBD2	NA	TGTGCCAGTAGTATAGACGGGGGGGACACCGGGGAGCTGTTTTTT	CASSIDGGDTGELFF
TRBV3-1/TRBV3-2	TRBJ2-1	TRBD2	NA	TGTGCCAGCAGCCAAGGGTTAGCGGGGTATTACAATGAGCAGTTCTTC	CASSQGLAGYYNEQFF
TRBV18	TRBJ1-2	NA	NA	TGTGCCAGCTCAACGACCGCGGGGGACGGCTACACCTTC	CASSTTAGDGYTF
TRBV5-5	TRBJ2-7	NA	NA	TGTGCCAGCAGCTTTAGCTCCTACGAGCAGTACTTC	CASSFSSYEQYF
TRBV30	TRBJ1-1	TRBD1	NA	TGTGCCTGGAGGACAGGGGCGCCTCGGAACACTGAAGCTTTCTTT	CAWRTGAPRNTEAFF
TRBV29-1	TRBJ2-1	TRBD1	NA	TGCAGCGTTGCGCAGGGGGTTCATATGAGCGATGAGCAGTTCTTC	CSVAQGVHMSDEQFF
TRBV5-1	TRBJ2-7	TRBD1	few	TGCGCCAGCAGCGGCGGGACAGGGGCCTACGAGCAGTACTTC	CASSGGTGAYEQYF
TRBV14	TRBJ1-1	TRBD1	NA	TGTGCCAGCAGCCAAGTGCCCAGGGGGCGAGACACTGAAGCTTTCTTT	CASSQVPRGRDTEAFF
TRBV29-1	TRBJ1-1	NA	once	TGCAGCGTTGAAAGGGGGGGGAGTTATGACACTGAAGCTTTCTTT	CSVERGGSYDTEAFF
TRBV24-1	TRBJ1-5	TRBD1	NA	TGTGCCACCCAACCCGGGACAGGGGGCGGTCAGCCCCAGCATTTT	CATQPGTGGGQPQHF
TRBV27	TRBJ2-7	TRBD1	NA	TGTGCCAGCAGCGTGGGACAGGGAGAGGACGAGCAGTACTTC	CASSVGQGEDEQYF
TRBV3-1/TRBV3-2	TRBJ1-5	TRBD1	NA	TGTGCCAGCAGCCTCGGGACAGGCAATCAGCCCCAGCATTTT	CASSLGTGNQPQHF
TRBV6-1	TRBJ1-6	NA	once	TGTGCCAGCAGTGAAGCCGGGACTTTTAGCTCCTATAATTCACCCCTCCACTTT	CASSEAGTFSSYNSPLHF
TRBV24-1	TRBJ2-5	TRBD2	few	TGTGCCACCAGTCCCGGGACTAGCGGGGAGACCCAGTACTTC	CATSPGTSGETQYF
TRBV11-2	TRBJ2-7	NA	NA	TGTGCCAGCAGCCTCGGGGATTACGAGCAGTACTTC	CASSLGDYEQYF
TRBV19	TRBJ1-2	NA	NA	TGTGCCAGTAGTATAGATCTAAGGAGGGACTATGGCTACACCTTC	CASSIDLRRDYGYTF
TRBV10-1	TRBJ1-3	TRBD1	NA	TGCGCCAGCAGTCCTATGAACACCACGGACAGGGGGAGGGCAAGGGTTGAAAACACCATATATTTT	CASSPMNTTDRGRARVENTIYF
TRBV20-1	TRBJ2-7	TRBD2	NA	TGCAGTGCTAGTATCCCGCTAGCGGGGGGGGGCGAGCAGTACTTC	CSASIPLAGGGEQYF
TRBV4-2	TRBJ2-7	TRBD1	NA	TGTGCCACGCCGGGTACAGGGGAAGAGCAGTACTTC	CATPGTGEEQYF
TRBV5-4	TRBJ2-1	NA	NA	TGTGCCAGCAGCTTTGACTCAAGCTCCTACAATGAGCAGTTCTTC	CASSFDSSSYNEQFF
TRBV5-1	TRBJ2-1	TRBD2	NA	TGCGCCAGCAGCTTGGGTGGCGGGGGGGCCTACAATGAGCAGTTCTTC	CASSLGGGGAYNEQFF
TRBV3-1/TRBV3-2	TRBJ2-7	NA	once	TGTGCCAGCAGCCAAATCACGGGTGGAGGGTACGAGCAGTACTTC	CASSQITGGGYEQYF
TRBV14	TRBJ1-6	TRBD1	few	TGTGCCAGCAGCCAAGCGGACAGGGGTAATTCACCCCTCCACTTT	CASSQADRGNSPLHF
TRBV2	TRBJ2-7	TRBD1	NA	TGTGCCAGCACAGGGACAGGGAGGGCCTACGAGCAGTACTTC	CASTGTGRAYEQYF
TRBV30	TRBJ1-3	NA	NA	TGTGCCTGGTCCAGGGACTCTGGAAACACCATATATTTT	CAWSRDSGNTIYF
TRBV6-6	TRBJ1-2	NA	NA	TGTGCCAGCAGTTACTCGATGCCAGGCGACTATGGCTACACCTTC	CASSYSMPGDYGYTF
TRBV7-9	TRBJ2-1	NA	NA	TGTGCCAGCAGCTCCTCACCGGGGATTTACAATGAGCAGTTCTTC	CASSSSPGIYNEQFF
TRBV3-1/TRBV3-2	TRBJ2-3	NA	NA	TGTGCCAGCAGCCCATCTCTAGCGTCGGCAGATACGCAGTATTTT	CASSPSLASADTQYF
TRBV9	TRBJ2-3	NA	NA	TGTGCCAGCAGCGTAGTCCCCCAAGATACGCAGTATTTT	CASSVVPQDTQYF
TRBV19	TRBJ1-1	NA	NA	TGTGCCAGTATGCGGCAGCTGAACACTGAAGCTTTCTTT	CASMRQLNTEAFF
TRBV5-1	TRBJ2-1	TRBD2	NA	TGCGCCAGCAGCTTGTTCGCTAGCGGGGGGATCTCCTACAATGAGCAGTTCTTC	CASSLFASGGISYNEQFF
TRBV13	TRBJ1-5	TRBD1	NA	TGTGCCAGCAGCTTAGATAGGGGACAGGGTGTTCAGCCCCAGCATTTT	CASSLDRGQGVQPQHF
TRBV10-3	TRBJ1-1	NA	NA	TGTGCCATCAGTGAGTCCAGGACAGCAAACACTGAAGCTTTCTTT	CAISESRTANTEAFF